Detailed here is one T cell receptor beta chain. Its recognized antigen is unknown. No clone much larger than this one lies a single base away; base qualities are absent. V loses 5 bases, J loses 0 bases, and the germline ends lie 11 bases apart. CDR1 and CDR2 are drawn from the germline V gene: MNHEY, SVGEGT. From its cysteine to its phenylalanine, the CDR3 spans 15 amino acids. Of all the DNA, just the CDR3 is kept, 45 bases in frame from base 1. The sample originates from a study of CD8 T cells in Susac syndrome (dated by TCRdb to between 2017 and 2020). Concerning the study at large: Of the Susac syndrome patients who were sequenced, more than five had clinically active disease and about eight were in clinical remission. At blood withdrawal, Susac syndrome patients were therapy-naive, treated with corticosteroids (with IVIg additionally given to some), or treated with IVIg alone. Repertoire sequencing was used to test whether CD8+ T cell activation and differentiation in Susac syndrome was antigen driven.

RNA was extracted using the RNeasy kit, and roughly 0.5 to 1 ug of the RNA was reverse transcribed with random hexamers. The immunoSEQ multiplex PCR assay, covering 54 Vbeta and 13 Jbeta segments, was used to amplify TCR beta CDR3 regions. PCR amplification bias was corrected using a synthetic template baseline for primer optimization and computational correction. In the paper's pipeline: Reads were annotated to V, D and J genes according to IMGT and were analyzed with immunoSEQ Analyzer, with only productive sequences retained. Clonality was calculated as one minus the Shannon entropy normalized by log2 of the number of productive unique sequences. For each patient and control, public and private clones were evaluated among the 100 most prevalent clones. Clones were defined as Susac-specific when absent from the healthy and MS cohorts, from over 950 published viral clones and from other ImmuneACCESS disease sequences. The public reads were reprocessed in TCRdb via fastp at Q25 and MiXCR, keeping in-frame beta chains. Identical CDR3 proteins give one entry, which carries the most common genes and DNA. TCRdb's processing, not the authors' own work, is the source of the V and J calls. The sample table shows under 80,000 distinct CDR3 sequences, and approximately 94% are seen once. Together, the top ten hold over 0.5% of the sample.

Overall study results and their limits: The CD4+ T cell repertoire of patients with Susac syndrome showed no detectable clonal expansion. The number of individuals in the TCR sequencing and HLA analysis was recognized as being relatively small.

Peripheral blood CD8+ and CD4+ T cells from healthy donors, Susac syndrome patients and multiple sclerosis patients were profiled by high-throughput TCR beta sequencing. The Susac syndrome patients fulfilled recently defined diagnostic criteria for definite or probable disease. Bulk CD8+ and CD4+ T cells were purified by magnetic negative isolation, whereas CD8+ TEMRA cells were enriched by FACS. Blood was drawn into EDTA tubes, processed within 24 hours, and PBMCs were isolated by density gradient centrifugation. PBMCs intended for TCR sequencing were cryopreserved in liquid nitrogen and were subsequently thawed in a 37 degrees C water bath. A purity of at least 90% was achieved for sorted or isolated CD4+, CD8+ and CD8+ TEMRA cells.

The TCR originated in a human donor with Susac syndrome. Sequencing was done on a sample of CD4+ T cells from PBMCs. This chain joins TRBV6-2 or TRBV6-3 to TRBJ1-3, with an unclear D gene assignment. The base sequence is TGTGCCAGCAGTCCTGCTCTATCCTCTGGAAACACCATATATTTT. It encodes CASSPALSSGNTIYF.